Listed below are T cell receptor beta chains from one sample, sequenced in a study of shared clonotypes between healthy human individuals. TCRdb's table, derived via immunoSEQ multiplex PCR, lists solely in-frame clones and lacks some. Among some 2.1 million clones listed, roughly 94% were seen once. Input material: naive CD4+ T cells sorted from blood. Receptor source: a man between 18 and 35 years old in good health. The CDR3 runs from the conserved cysteine through the conserved F or W. The order of the fields is V gene, CDR3 protein.

TRBV6-5 CASSRLVTGELFF
TRBV7-2 CASSLFAGPGTEAFF
TRBV6-5 CASHGPSSGNTIYF
TRBV5-1 CASSLGPGQGFETQYF
TRBV9 CASSVVGSGANVLTF
TRBV27 CASSRQGRETQYF
TRBV10-2 CASSEERGFNSNEQFF
TRBV28 CASSPGGVLRVQPQHF
TRBV7-9 CASSGDRSSYEQYF
TRBV7-2 CASSSLAVSYEQYF
TRBV7-6 CASSSNQGSTEAFF
TRBV2 CASSAYTYEQYF
TRBV5-5 CASTSSGSYEQYF
TRBV7-2 CASSLAGSLGEQFF
TRBV28 CASSRDSNQPQHF
TRBV6-4 CASRRDSFMNTEAFF
TRBV9 CASGRRDSRTYEQYF
TRBV10-3 CATAEGGETQYF
TRBV13 CASSIRGIYTGELFF
TRBV6-1 CASSEDFPYGGNRYNQPQHF
TRBV28 CASSLTASGANVLTF
TRBV9 CASSVVLVPSYNEQFF
TRBV6-6 CASSYSSGAFF
TRBV27 CASSFNYQPWTEAFF
TRBV5-1 CASSPLDRTGNTEAFF
TRBV9 CASSVGAQYSYEQYF
TRBV6-1 CASRDRAILPLHF
TRBV5-1 CASSSGQGNTKNIQYF
TRBV2 CASSLGTHGYTF
TRBV5-1 CASSLGTSGPSKETQYF
TRBV5-4 CASSSLSGQGSNEQFF
TRBV6-4 CASSVTGTYTDTQYF
TRBV19 CASRLAAGARNEQFF
TRBV11-2 CASSAGLAGGPPTYEQYF
TRBV29-1 CSVGFGYGYTF
TRBV5-4 CASSLGARVTTEAFF
TRBV27 CASTPGRLSYEQYF
TRBV7-9 CASSLGWDRGTEAFF
TRBV19 CASSIDGRQGRYEQYF
TRBV10-3 CAIQYYPGETGELFF
TRBV7-2 CASSLSGYEQYF
TRBV20-1 CSARPNEQYF
TRBV5-1 CASSFGSTGPQAETF
TRBV25-1 CASSAGRDITDTQYF
TRBV4-3 CASSPGTSGYEQYF
TRBV5-1 CASSPQDGANEQYF
TRBV5-1 CASSYSGGVALLEQYF
TRBV5-6 CASSPDGTSGTGQYF
TRBV6-6 CASSEAPGYTF